The present T cell receptor (beta chain) was sequenced within a study of human T cells and chemical hapten exposure. Study-wide context: Enrolled patients were predominantly female and had alopecia areata, totalis or universalis. Study-level findings and limits: Those TCRs sitting above 1 in 1000 frequency stayed the same with DPC sensitization.

This CDR3 has 15 residues. The ends lost 6 bases at V and 1 base at J; junction bases unmatched: 3. From germline, CDR1 is MNHNY and CDR2 SVGAGI (reference sequence). A note on this clonotype: Its antigen is as yet unknown.

Described time point: pre-sensitization, week 0. As for treatment: therapeutic diphenylcyclopropenone sensitization with weekly scalp DPC. For the library, individual cDNA molecules each received unique molecular identifiers. TCRdb reprocessed the RACE reads with MiXCR, giving one entry per CDR3 protein. This sample has 85,000 to 120,000 distinct CDR3 sequences, with 10% to 15% found just once. This sample comprised whole blood, obtained in connection with sensitization to the hapten diphenylcyclopropenone (DPC). This sequence joins TRBV6-6 and TRBJ2-7, with 13 bases aligning to TRBD2. The receptor was isolated from a woman between 50 and 59 years old with alopecia areata. Some clones in this sample may be carry-over from other donors' samples. DNA for the CDR3: TGTGCCAGCAGCCGACTAGCGGGAGGATCCTACGAGCAGTACTTC. This gives the protein CASSRLAGGSYEQYF.